This T cell receptor (beta chain) was recovered during a study of identical twins. In TCRdb, the 5' RACE reads were re-called with MiXCR into one record per CDR3 protein. The table shows approximately 250,000 distinct CDR3 sequences, with around 6.5% occurring only once. Regarding the study as a whole: These conclusions were based on statistical analysis (cross-sectional, not following the same donors).

Trimming removed 2 bases from V and 7 bases from J, with 15 bases in between. The CDR3 is 15 amino acids. Looked up from germline, CDR1 is MNHEY and CDR2 is SVGAGI. This clonotype has a handful of counts. The antigen is unknown. The same sample was also used in a study of T cells expressing NK-cell markers. From that report: Sorted CD3+CD56-NKG2C+, CD3+CD56+NKG2C+ and CD3+CD56+NKG2C- T cells supplied the TCR beta repertoires. Five or six donors showed dominant NKG2C+ clonotypes comprising about 1.0-7.0% of their CD8+ T cells.

Sequencing was carried out using CD8+ T cells sorted from blood. The chain couples TRBV6-5 to TRBJ2-1; D possibly corresponds to TRBD2 (7 bases). The sequence was obtained from a woman between 18 and 30 years old in good health. CDR3 amino acids: CASSYGGGLKNEQFF. CDR3 sequence (DNA): TGTGCCAGCAGTTACGGGGGGGGGCTCAAGAATGAGCAGTTCTTC.